The clone carrying this TCR beta chain was counted between two and nine times. Clones were sequenced by immunoSEQ multiplex PCR, and TCRdb holds only the in-frame ones, with some missing. The sample lists approximately 240,000 clones, 86% occurring once. The data are from a study of blood T cell repertoires in COVID-19. This CDR3 is 15 amino acids long. V trimming: 4 bases; J trimming: 4 bases; junction bases outside the gene matches: 2. Germline V CDR1 and CDR2: LGHDT, YNNKEL (reference sequence). The receptor comes from a woman aged 45-65 years in a cohort exposed to, infected with or recovered from COVID-19 (not recorded which). The V gene is TRBV3-1 (or the pseudogene TRBV3-2), the J gene TRBJ2-1, with TRBD2 matching 12 bases. The sample consisted of PBMCs or T cells enriched from blood (not recorded which). CDR3 coding DNA: TGTGCCAGCAGCCTCGGACTAGCGGGGTACAATGAGCAGTTCTTC. It codes for CASSLGLAGYNEQFF.